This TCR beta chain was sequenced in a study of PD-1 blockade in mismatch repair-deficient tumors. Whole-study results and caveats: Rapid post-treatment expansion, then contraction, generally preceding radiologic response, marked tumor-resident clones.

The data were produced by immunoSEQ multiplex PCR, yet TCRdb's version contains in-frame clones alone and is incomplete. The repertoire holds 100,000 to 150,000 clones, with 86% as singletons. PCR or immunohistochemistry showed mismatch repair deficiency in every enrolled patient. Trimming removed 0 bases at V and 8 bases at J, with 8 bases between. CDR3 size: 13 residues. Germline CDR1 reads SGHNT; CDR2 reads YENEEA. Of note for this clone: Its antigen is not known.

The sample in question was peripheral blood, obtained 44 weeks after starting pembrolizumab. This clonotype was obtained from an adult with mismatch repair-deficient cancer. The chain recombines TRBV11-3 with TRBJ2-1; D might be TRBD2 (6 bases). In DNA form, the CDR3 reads TGTGCCAGCAGCTTAGATCCGGGAGATGAGCAGTTCTTC. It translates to CASSLDPGDEQFF.